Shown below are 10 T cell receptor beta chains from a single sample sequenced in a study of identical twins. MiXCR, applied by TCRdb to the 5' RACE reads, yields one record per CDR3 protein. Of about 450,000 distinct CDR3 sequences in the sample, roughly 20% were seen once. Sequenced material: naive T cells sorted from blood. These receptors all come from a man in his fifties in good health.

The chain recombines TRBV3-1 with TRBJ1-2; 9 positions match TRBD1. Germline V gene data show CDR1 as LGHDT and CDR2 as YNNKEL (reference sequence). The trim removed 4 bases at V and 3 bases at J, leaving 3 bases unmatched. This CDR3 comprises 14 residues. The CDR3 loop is CASSRGQGDYGYTF. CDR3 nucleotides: TGTGCCAGCAGCCGGGGACAGGGCGACTATGGCTACACCTTC.

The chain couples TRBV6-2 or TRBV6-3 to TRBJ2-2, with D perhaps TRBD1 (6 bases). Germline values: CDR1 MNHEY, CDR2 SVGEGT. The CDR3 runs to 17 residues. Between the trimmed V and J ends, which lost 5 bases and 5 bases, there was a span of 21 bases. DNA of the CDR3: TGTGCCAGCAGTAAATTAACGCAGGGGTTTCGGACCGGGGAGCTGTTTTTT. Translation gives CASSKLTQGFRTGELFF.

In DNA, the CDR3 is TGTGCCAGCAGCGTAGACGTGCGGCGTCACGAGCAGTACTTC. Translation: CASSVDVRRHEQYF. The V gene is TRBV9, the J gene TRBJ2-7; no clear D. V dropped 0 bases and J dropped 5 bases, with 12 bases sitting between them. Per the germline V gene, CDR1 is SGDLS and CDR2 is YYNGEE. The CDR3 spans 14 residues.

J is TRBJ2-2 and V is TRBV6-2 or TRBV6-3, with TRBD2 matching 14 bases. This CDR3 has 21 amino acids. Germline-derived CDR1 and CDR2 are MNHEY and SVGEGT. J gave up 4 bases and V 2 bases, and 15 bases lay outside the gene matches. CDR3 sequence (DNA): TGTGCCAGCAGTTACCAGGGGACTAGCGGGAGAGGTCTTTGGGGCACCGGGGAGCTGTTTTTT. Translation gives CASSYQGTSGRGLWGTGELFF.

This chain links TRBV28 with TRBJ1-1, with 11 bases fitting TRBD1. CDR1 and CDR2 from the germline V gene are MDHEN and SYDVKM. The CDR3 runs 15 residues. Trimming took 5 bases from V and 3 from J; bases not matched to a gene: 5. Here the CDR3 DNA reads TGTGCCAGCAGTCCAAGGACAGGGGGCTACACTGAAGCTTTCTTT. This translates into CASSPRTGGYTEAFF. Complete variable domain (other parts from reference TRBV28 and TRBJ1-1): DVKVTQSSRYLVKRTGEKVFLECVQDMDHENMFWYRQDPGLGLRLIYFSYDVKMKEKGDIPEGYSVSREKKERFSLILESASTNQTSMYLCASSPRTGGYTEAFFGQGTRLTVV.

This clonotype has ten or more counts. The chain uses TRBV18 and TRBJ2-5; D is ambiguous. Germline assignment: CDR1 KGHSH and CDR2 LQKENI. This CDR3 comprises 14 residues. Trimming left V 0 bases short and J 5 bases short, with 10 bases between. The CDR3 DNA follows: TGTGCCAGCTCACCACCAACCCAGAGGGAGACCCAGTACTTC. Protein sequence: CASSPPTQRETQYF.

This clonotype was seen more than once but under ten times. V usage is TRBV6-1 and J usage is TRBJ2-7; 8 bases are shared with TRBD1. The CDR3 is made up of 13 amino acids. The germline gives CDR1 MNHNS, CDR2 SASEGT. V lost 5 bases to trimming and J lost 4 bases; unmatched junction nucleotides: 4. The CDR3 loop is CASSLDREYEQYF. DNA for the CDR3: TGTGCCAGCAGTCTGGACAGGGAATACGAGCAGTACTTC.

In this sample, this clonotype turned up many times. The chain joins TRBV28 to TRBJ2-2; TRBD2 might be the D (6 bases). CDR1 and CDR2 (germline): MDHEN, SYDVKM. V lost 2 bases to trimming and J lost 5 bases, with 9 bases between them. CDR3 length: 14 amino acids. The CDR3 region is CASSLGGITGELFF. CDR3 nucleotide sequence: TGTGCCAGCAGTTTAGGAGGGATTACCGGGGAGCTGTTTTTT.

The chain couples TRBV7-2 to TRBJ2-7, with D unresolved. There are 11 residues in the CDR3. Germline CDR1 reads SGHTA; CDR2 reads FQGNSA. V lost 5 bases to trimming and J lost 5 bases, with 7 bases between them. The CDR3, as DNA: TGTGCCAGCAGCCCGCTCCACGAGCAGTACTTC. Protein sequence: CASSPLHEQYF.

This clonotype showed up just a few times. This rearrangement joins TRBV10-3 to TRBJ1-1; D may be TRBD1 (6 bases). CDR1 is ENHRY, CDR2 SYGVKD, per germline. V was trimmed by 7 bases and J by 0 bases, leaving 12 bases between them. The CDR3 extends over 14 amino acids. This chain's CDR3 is CAITEQGMNTEAFF. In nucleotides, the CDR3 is TGTGCCATCACCGAGCAGGGGATGAACACTGAAGCTTTCTTT.